The present TCR beta chain was sequenced within a study of response to subunit inactivated influenza vaccine. Whole-study results and caveats: T cells newly recruited by each seasonal influenza vaccination are few, the authors suggested.

For this clonotype: The antigen remains undetermined.

The V and J ends lost 6 bases and 1 base, in that order; junction bases with no gene match: 14. CDR3 size: 16 residues. The germline CDR1 and CDR2 sequences are DFQATT and SNEGSKA (reference sequence). One entry per CDR3 protein results from TCRdb running MiXCR on the RT-PCR reads. This table has fewer than 200,000 distinct CDR3 sequences, nearly 9.5% appearing once. The sequenced sample was non-naive T cells sorted from PBMCs, obtained on the day of vaccination. The TCR was taken from a middle-aged man who received an inactivated influenza vaccine. V and J are TRBV20-1 and TRBJ2-7, with 8 bases that match TRBD2. The CDR3: CSARVMAGGVSYEQYF. As DNA, the CDR3 is TGCAGTGCCAGGGTCATGGCGGGAGGCGTATCCTACGAGCAGTACTTC.